A selection of T cell receptor beta chains follows, all from one sample in a study of blood T cell repertoires in COVID-19. The table came from immunoSEQ multiplex PCR; TCRdb's copy has only in-frame clones and leaves some out. Of about 140,000 clones listed, under 90% were seen once; the top ten hold around 10%. The sequenced sample was peripheral blood. These receptors originate from a woman of 80 years or more in a cohort sampled during active or convalescent COVID-19. The CDR3 runs from the conserved cysteine through the conserved F or W. The D gene is left open where the match is weak. Expanded clones get a size class; other rows say once, few or many, or leave the size out.

J | size | V | D | DNA | CDR3
TRBJ1-2 | - | TRBV18 | TRBD1 | TGTGCCAGCTCATCCCGGGACAGACGCTATGGCTACACCTTC | CASSSRDRRYGYTF
TRBJ2-3 | - | TRBV11-2 | TRBD2 | TGTGCCAGCAGCGGAGCGGGGGGGCGAACAGATACGCAGTATTTT | CASSGAGGRTDTQYF
TRBJ1-3 | - | TRBV15 | - | TGTGCCACCAGCAGAGCTCCCAGGAGGGGCTTCGATTTCGGAAACACCATATATTTT | CATSRAPRRGFDFGNTIYF
TRBJ2-3 | once | TRBV10-3 | TRBD1 | TGTGCCATCACTCAGGACAGGGGCCCTGGCACAGATACGCAGTATTTT | CAITQDRGPGTDTQYF
TRBJ1-6 | - | TRBV28 | - | TGTGCCAGCAGTTTAGCAGGGGCCCCGGTCAATTCACCCCTCCACTTT | CASSLAGAPVNSPLHF
TRBJ2-2 | few | TRBV1 | - | TGCACCAGCAGCCAGATGACTAGCGGGGAATATACCGGGGAGCTGTTTTTT | CTSSQMTSGEYTGELFF
TRBJ1-4 | - | TRBV7-9 | - | TGTGCCAGCAGCCGTCCCAGGGAAAACCCAACTAATGAAAAACTGTTTTTT | CASSRPRENPTNEKLFF
TRBJ1-4 | - | TRBV7-2 | - | TGTGCCAGCAGCTCGCCCCCTGGGGCCCTTGGGATTAATGAAAAACTGTTTTTT | CASSSPPGALGINEKLFF
TRBJ2-1 | - | TRBV5-1 | TRBD1 | TGCGCCAGCAGCCGACAGGGGGCTCGAGAGCAGTTCTTC | CASSRQGAREQFF
TRBJ1-3 | few | TRBV19 | - | TGTGCCAGTAGCTATGGAGGGCCCTCTGGAAACACCATATATTTT | CASSYGGPSGNTIYF
TRBJ1-4 | - | TRBV28 | - | TGTGCCAGCAGGGGGGGAGGCGAAAAACTGTTTTTT | CASRGGGEKLFF
TRBJ1-5 | - | TRBV10-1 | TRBD1 | TGCGCCAGCAGTGTCGCAGGGGGCCGGAGCAATCAGCCCCAGCATTTT | CASSVAGGRSNQPQHF
TRBJ2-2 | once | TRBV9 | - | TGTGCCAGCAGCGGCAGGGGCACCGGGGAGCTGTTTTTT | CASSGRGTGELFF
TRBJ1-3 | - | TRBV19 | TRBD1 | TGTGCCAGTAGATCGGGACAGCTGTCTTGGAGCTCTGGAAACACCATATATTTT | CASRSGQLSWSSGNTIYF
TRBJ2-1 | - | TRBV7-9 | TRBD1 | TGTGCCAGCAGCCCGTACAGGGGCGATGAGCAGTTCTTC | CASSPYRGDEQFF
TRBJ2-1 | - | TRBV6-4 | TRBD1 | TGTGCCAGCAGCCTACAGGGGGCAATGGTAAATGAGCAGTTCTTC | CASSLQGAMVNEQFF
TRBJ2-1 | - | TRBV6-6 | TRBD1 | TGTGCCAGCACCTTCACCCAGGGGGATGAGCAGTTCTTC | CASTFTQGDEQFF
TRBJ1-1 | - | TRBV30 | - | TGTGCCTGGAGGAGGGGGGGGGCAGTCACTGAAGCTTTCTTT | CAWRRGGAVTEAFF
TRBJ2-7 | few | TRBV5-1 | TRBD1 | TGCGCCAGCACCCTCAGGTCGGGACAGAGCAACTACGAGCAGTACTTC | CASTLRSGQSNYEQYF